The T cell receptor (beta chain) under discussion was sequenced for a study of blood T cell repertoires in COVID-19. Study-wide context: From the United States, Italy and Spain came samples of acute and convalescent COVID-19. T cells, B-cell-depleted T cells, or PBMCs provided the cDNA or gDNA that served as material.

V was cut by 1 base and J by 4 bases, with 15 bases left in between. CDR3 length: 16 amino acids. CDR1 is SGHTA, CDR2 FQGNSA, per germline. In the source study's methods: Amplified reference gene primers provided the basis for estimating nucleated cell counts. Sequenced by immunoSEQ multiplex PCR; TCRdb stores in-frame clones only, minus some. That table supplies the V and J calls and clone size; D and trimming were determined from the DNA. Of 70,000 or so clones listed, about nine tenths are singletons. The rearrangement joins TRBV7-2 to TRBJ2-3; the D gene is possibly TRBD1 (6 bases). The sequenced sample consisted of peripheral blood. This TCR was sampled from a man in his fifties or sixties with acute or convalescent COVID-19. The CDR3 loop reads CASSLEVVGAADTQYF. CDR3 sequence (DNA): TGTGCCAGCAGCTTAGAGGTGGTGGGGGCGGCAGATACGCAGTATTTT.